The clone carrying this T cell receptor (beta chain) was detected a few times. Antigen unknown. The data were taken from a study of Graves' ophthalmopathy and Graves' hyperthyroidism. Overall study: Stable hyperthyroidism meant no ophthalmopathy within 18 months of follow-up. The study's findings and limits: Ophthalmopathy could be told apart from stable hyperthyroidism by a 13-signature model (about 90% sensitivity, around 80% specificity). The majority of expanded thyroid clonotypes above 0.001 frequency also occurred in blood.

Uncontrolled infections, other autoimmune diseases, pregnancy or lactation barred patients from enrollment. RNA served as the template for amplifying TCR beta CDR3 regions. An initial RT-PCR round employing HTBI primers preceded a second-round multiplex PCR. One entry per CDR3 protein, called by TCRdb with MiXCR from the multiplex PCR reads. Among more than 1,000,000 distinct CDR3 sequences listed, around a third were seen once. Trimming removed 4 bases at V and 8 bases at J, with 17 bases between. This CDR3 has 15 amino acids. The germline gives CDR1 MNHEY, CDR2 SMNVEV (reference sequence). The receptor was isolated from an adult man with Graves' hyperthyroidism. The gene calls are TRBV27 and TRBJ1-4; D not resolved. The specimen was peripheral blood or thyroid tissue (not recorded which). The DNA for the CDR3 is TGTGCCAGCAGTTGGGCCTCAAGGTCTCGGGAAAAACTGTTTTTT. This encodes CASSWASRSREKLFF.